The 11 T cell receptor beta chains below were found in one sample sequenced in a study of T-cell memory formation after mild COVID-19. From the 5' RACE reads, TCRdb called clonotypes with MiXCR, one entry per CDR3 protein. The sample records around 340,000 distinct CDR3 sequences, 13% to 15% being singletons. The sample consisted of PBMCs or a T cell subset sorted from them (not recorded which). Receptor source: a man aged 18-30 years who had mild COVID-19 (a few samples of this study predate the infection). Cell type and time point are not known.

Regarding this clonotype: The CDR3 carries no conserved terminal phenylalanine or tryptophan, so it likely arises from a read error. Because the CDR3's place on the DNA is in doubt, the DNA is left out and the CDR3 is given as listed by TCRdb. The chain links TRBV12-3 or TRBV12-4 to TRBJ2-1. The CDR3 is made up of 12 amino acids, end residues included. The CDR3 here is CASSLRSGRPNL.

This clonotype has just a few counts. The gene calls are TRBV7-9 and TRBJ2-4; TRBD2 agrees at 8 bases. Germline V CDR1 and CDR2: SEHNR, FQNEAQ (reference sequence). The CDR3 length is 14 residues. V was clipped by 6 bases and J by 7 bases; unmatched bases: 8. In DNA, the CDR3 is TGTGCCAGCAGTACAAGCGGGGGAACTAACATTCAGTACTTC. Translation: CASSTSGGTNIQYF.

The V call is TRBV5-6, the J call TRBJ1-2; no clear D gene. The germline V gene encodes CDR1 SGHDT and CDR2 YYEEEE. V was pared by 0 bases and J by 8 bases, with 14 bases between. This CDR3 region has 14 residues. The CDR3 region is CASSLGHVKGGYTF. CDR3 sequence (DNA): TGTGCCAGCAGCTTGGGACATGTGAAAGGAGGCTACACCTTC.

V is TRBV6-5 and J is TRBJ1-2; D may be TRBD1 (6 bases). Trimming removed 6 bases from V and 4 bases from J, with 12 bases in between. CDR1 is MNHEY and CDR2 is SVGAGI in the germline V gene. The CDR3 runs to 13 residues. Here the CDR3 reads CASSGQNTYGYTF. DNA for the CDR3: TGTGCCAGCAGCGGACAGAATACCTATGGCTACACCTTC.

The chain employs TRBV4-2 and TRBJ2-2, with D possibly TRBD2 on 5 matching bases. CDR1 LGHNA and CDR2 YNFKEQ come from the germline V gene. The CDR3 is made up of 14 amino acids. Trimming took off 2 bases at V and 7 bases at J, with 11 bases between the two ends. The chain's CDR3 is CASSQTRLDGELFF. The DNA of the CDR3 is TGTGCCAGCAGCCAAACTAGGTTGGACGGGGAGCTGTTTTTT.

This clonotype was observed a handful of times. V gene TRBV6-6 combines with J gene TRBJ2-1; 11 positions match TRBD2. This CDR3 is built from 14 residues. J was trimmed by 5 bases and V by 5 bases; bases with no gene match: 2. Germline V lookup: CDR1 MNHNY, CDR2 SVGAGI (reference sequence). CDR3 sequence: CASSRGLADNEQFF. In DNA form, the CDR3 reads TGTGCCAGCAGTCGGGGACTAGCGGACAATGAGCAGTTCTTC.

This clonotype showed up just a few times. V usage is TRBV18 and J usage is TRBJ2-3, with 9 bases fitting TRBD1. Germline CDR1 and CDR2: KGHSH and LQKENI. The CDR3 loop spans 17 amino acids. V was pared by 0 bases and J by 2 bases, with 6 bases of the junction left unmatched. In nucleotides, the CDR3 is TGTGCCAGCTCACCACCCCTGACAGGGGGAGACACAGATACGCAGTATTTT. This encodes CASSPPLTGGDTDTQYF.

V and J are TRBV7-2 and TRBJ2-5, with 7 bases aligning to TRBD1. Germline CDR1 SGHTA, CDR2 FQGNSA. V was pared by 3 bases and J by 5 bases, with 6 bases of the junction left unmatched. This CDR3 contains 14 residues. CDR3 DNA sequence: TGTGCCAGCAGCTTGCAACAGGGGTCCGAGACCCAGTACTTC. Residues: CASSLQQGSETQYF.

The CDR3 nucleotides are TGTGCCAGCGGGGGACAGACCAGCTACACCTTC. Residues: CASGGQTSYTF. V is TRBV25-1 and J is TRBJ1-2, with 7 bases matching TRBD1. The germline CDR1 and CDR2 sequences are MGHDK and SYGVNS. V shed 8 bases, J shed 9 bases, and the junction held 6 bases outside the gene matches. The CDR3 consists of 11 residues.

This rearrangement joins TRBV24-1 to TRBJ1-2; no clear D gene. Trimming stripped 0 bases from V and 4 bases from J, with 5 bases between. CDR3 length: 13 amino acids. Germline V gene sequence: CDR1 KGHDR, CDR2 SFDVKD. The CDR3 nucleotides are TGTGCCACCAGTGATTTGAGCTCCTATGGCTACACCTTC. Its translation is CATSDLSSYGYTF.

V usage is TRBV7-2 and J usage is TRBJ1-5; D perhaps matches TRBD1 (5 bases). Trimming left V 5 bases short and J 2 bases short, with 10 bases between. Germline assignment: CDR1 SGHTA and CDR2 FQGNSA. This CDR3 contains 14 residues. CDR3 in amino acids: CASSRSGRNQPQHF. The CDR3 coding sequence is TGTGCCAGCAGCCGGTCAGGGCGCAATCAGCCCCAGCATTTT.